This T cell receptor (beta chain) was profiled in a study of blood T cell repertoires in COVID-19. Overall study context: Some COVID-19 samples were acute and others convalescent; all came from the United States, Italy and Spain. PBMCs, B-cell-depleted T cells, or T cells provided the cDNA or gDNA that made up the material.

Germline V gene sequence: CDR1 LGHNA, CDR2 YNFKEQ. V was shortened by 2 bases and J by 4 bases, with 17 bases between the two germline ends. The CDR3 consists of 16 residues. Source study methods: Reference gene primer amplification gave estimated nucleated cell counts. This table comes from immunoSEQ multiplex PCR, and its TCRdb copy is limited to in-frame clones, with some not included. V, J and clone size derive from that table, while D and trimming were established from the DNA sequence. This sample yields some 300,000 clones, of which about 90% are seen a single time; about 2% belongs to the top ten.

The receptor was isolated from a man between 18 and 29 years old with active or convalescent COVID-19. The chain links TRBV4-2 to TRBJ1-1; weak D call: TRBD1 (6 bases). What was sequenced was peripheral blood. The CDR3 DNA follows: TGTGCCAGCAGCCAACAAGTTCAGGGGCTTCGCACTGAAGCTTTCTTT. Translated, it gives CASSQQVQGLRTEAFF.